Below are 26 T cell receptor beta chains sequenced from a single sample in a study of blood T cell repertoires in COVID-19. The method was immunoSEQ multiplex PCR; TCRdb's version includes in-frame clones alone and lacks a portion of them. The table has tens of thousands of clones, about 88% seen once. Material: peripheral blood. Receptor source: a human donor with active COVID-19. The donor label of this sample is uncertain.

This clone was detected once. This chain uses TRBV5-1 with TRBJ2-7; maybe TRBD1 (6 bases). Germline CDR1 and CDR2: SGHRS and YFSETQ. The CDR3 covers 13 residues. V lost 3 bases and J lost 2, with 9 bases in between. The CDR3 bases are TGCGCCAGCAGCTCTACAGGGACCTACGAGCAGTACTTC. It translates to CASSSTGTYEQYF.

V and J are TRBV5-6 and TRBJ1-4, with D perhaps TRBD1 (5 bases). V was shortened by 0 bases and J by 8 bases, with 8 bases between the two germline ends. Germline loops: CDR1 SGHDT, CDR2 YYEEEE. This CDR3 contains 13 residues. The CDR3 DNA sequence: TGTGCCAGCAGCTTGGGGGGCCTCGAAAAACTGTTTTTT. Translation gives CASSLGGLEKLFF.

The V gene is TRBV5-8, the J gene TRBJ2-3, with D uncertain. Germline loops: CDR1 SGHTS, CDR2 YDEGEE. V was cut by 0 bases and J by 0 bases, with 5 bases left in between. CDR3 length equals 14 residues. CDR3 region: CASSLALSTDTQYF. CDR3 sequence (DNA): TGTGCCAGCAGCTTGGCTCTTAGCACAGATACGCAGTATTTT.

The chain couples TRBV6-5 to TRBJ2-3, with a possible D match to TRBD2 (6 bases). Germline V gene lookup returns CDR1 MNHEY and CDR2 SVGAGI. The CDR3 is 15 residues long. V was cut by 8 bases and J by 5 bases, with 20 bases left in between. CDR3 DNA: TGTGCCAGCTCCGCCCGGGACTCCGGAGGAGATACGCAGTATTTT. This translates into CASSARDSGGDTQYF.

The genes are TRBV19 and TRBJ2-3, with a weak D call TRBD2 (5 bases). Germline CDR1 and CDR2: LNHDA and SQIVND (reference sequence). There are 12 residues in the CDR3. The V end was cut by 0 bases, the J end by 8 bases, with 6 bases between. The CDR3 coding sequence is TGTGCCAGTAGTATAGAAAGCGGTACGCAGTATTTT. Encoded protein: CASSIESGTQYF. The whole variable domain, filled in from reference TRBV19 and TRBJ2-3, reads DGGITQSPKYLFRKEGQNVTLSCEQNLNHDAMYWYRQDPGQGLRLIYYSQIVNDFQKGDIAEGYSVSREKKESFPLTVTSAQKNPTAFYLCASSIESGTQYFGPGTRLTVL.

The CDR3 is CASSTQGSAGYTF. The DNA of the CDR3 is TGTGCCAGCAGTACGCAGGGCTCTGCTGGCTACACCTTC. V usage is TRBV2 and J usage is TRBJ1-2; D might be TRBD1 (5 bases). Germline V gives CDR1 SNHLY, CDR2 FYNNEI. The CDR3 is 13 residues long. The V end was cut by 5 bases, the J end by 7 bases, with 14 bases between.

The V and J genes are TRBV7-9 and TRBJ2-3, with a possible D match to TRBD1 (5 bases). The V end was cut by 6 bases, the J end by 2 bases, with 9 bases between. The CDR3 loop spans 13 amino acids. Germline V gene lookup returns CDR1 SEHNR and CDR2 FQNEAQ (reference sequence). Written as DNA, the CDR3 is TGTGCCAGCAGTCAGGGTACCACAGATACGCAGTATTTT. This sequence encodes CASSQGTTDTQYF.

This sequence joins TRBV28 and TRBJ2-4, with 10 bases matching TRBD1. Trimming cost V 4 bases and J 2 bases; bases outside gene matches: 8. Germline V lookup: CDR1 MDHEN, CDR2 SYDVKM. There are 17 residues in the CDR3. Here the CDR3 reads CASSSHGQGVTKNIQYF. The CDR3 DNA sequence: TGTGCCAGCAGTTCTCACGGACAGGGGGTAACCAAAAACATTCAGTACTTC.

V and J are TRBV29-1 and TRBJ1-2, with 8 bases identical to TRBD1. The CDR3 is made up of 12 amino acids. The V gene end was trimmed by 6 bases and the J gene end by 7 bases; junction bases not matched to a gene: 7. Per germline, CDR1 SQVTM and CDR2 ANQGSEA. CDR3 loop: CSVMDRATGYTF. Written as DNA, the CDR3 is TGCAGCGTCATGGACAGGGCCACTGGCTACACCTTC.

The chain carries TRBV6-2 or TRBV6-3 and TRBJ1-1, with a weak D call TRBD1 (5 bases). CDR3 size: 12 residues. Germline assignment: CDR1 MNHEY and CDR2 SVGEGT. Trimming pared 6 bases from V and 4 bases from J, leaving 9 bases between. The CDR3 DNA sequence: TGTGCCAGCAGCCGGAGGGGCACTGAAGCTTTCTTT. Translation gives CASSRRGTEAFF.

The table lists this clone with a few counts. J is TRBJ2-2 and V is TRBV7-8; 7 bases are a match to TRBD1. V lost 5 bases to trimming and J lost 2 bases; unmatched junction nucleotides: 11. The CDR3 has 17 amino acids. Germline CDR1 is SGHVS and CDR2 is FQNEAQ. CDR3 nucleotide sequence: TGTGCCAGCAGCCCTCGCCTCGGGACAGCAAACACCGGGGAGCTGTTTTTT. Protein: CASSPRLGTANTGELFF.

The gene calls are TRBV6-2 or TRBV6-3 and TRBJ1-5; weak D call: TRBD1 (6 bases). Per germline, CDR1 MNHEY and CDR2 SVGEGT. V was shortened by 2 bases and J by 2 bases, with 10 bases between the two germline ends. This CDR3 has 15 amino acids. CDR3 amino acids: CASSYGGAGNQPQHF. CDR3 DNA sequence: TGTGCCAGCAGTTACGGGGGGGCCGGCAATCAGCCCCAGCATTTT.

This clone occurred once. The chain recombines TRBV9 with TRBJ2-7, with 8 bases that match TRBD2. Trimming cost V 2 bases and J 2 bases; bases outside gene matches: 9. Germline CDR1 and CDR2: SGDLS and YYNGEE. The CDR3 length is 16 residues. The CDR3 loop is CASSVGPAGGTYEQYF. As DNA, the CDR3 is TGTGCCAGCAGCGTTGGTCCGGCGGGGGGTACCTACGAGCAGTACTTC.

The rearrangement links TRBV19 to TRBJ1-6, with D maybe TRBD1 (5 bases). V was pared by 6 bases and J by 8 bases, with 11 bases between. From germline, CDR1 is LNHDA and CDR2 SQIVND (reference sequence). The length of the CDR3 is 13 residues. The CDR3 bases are TGTGCCAGTAGAGACAGCCGAGATTCACCCCTCCACTTT. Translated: CASRDSRDSPLHF.

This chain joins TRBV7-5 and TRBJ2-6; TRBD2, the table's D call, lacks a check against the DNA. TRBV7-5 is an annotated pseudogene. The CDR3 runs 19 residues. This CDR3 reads CARSLVIAGGSSGANVLTF. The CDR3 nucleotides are TGTGCCAGAAGCTTAGTGATAGCGGGGGGCTCCTCTGGGGCCAACGTCCTGACTTTC.

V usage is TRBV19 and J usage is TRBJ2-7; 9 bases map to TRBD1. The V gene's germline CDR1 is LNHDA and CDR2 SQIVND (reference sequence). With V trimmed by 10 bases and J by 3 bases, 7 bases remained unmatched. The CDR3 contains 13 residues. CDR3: CATSPGQGYEQYF. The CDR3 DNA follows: TGTGCCACCAGTCCGGGACAGGGCTACGAGCAGTACTTC.

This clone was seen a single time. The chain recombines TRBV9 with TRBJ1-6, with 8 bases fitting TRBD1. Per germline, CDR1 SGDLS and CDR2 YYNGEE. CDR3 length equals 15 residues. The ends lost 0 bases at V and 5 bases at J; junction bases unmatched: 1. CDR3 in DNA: TGTGCCAGCAGCGTAGGGGACAGGCATAATTCACCCCTCCACTTT. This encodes CASSVGDRHNSPLHF.

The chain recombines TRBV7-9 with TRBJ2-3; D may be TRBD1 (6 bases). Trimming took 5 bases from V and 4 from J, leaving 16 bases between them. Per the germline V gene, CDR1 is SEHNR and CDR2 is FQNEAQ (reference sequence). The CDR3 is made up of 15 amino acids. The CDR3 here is CASSVTTGMSDTQYF. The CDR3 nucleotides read TGTGCCAGCAGCGTAACAACAGGGATGTCAGATACGCAGTATTTT.

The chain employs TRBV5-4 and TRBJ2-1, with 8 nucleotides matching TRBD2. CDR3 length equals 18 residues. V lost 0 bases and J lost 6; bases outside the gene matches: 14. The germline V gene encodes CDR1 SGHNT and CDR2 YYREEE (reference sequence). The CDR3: CASSLALGGAGARNEQFF. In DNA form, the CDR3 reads TGTGCCAGCAGCTTGGCCCTCGGGGGGGCGGGGGCCCGCAATGAGCAGTTCTTC.

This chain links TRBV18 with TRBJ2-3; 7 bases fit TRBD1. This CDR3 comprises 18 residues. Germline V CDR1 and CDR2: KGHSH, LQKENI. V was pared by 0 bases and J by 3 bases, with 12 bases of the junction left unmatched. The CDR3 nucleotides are TGTGCCAGCTCACCACCGTTTAGCTTATTGGACAGGACAGATACGCAGTATTTT. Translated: CASSPPFSLLDRTDTQYF.

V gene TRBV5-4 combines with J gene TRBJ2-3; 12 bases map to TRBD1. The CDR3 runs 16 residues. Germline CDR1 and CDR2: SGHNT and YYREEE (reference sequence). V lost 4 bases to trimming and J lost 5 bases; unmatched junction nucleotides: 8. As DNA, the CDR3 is TGTGCCAGCAGCGCGGGACAGGGGGCCCTGGGAGATACGCAGTATTTT. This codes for CASSAGQGALGDTQYF.

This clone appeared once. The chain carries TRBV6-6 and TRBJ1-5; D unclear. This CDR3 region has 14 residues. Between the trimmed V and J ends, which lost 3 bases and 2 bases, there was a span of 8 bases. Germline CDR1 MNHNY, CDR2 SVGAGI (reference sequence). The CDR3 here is CASSYMEGNQPQHF. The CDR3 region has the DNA TGTGCCAGCAGTTATATGGAGGGCAATCAGCCCCAGCATTTT.

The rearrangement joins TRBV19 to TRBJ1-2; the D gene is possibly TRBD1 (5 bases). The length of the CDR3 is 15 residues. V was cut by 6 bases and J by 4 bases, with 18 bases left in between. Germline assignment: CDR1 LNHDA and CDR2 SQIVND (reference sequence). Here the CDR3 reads CASRAKGQAPYGYTF. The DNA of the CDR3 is TGTGCCAGTAGGGCCAAGGGGCAGGCACCCTATGGCTACACCTTC.

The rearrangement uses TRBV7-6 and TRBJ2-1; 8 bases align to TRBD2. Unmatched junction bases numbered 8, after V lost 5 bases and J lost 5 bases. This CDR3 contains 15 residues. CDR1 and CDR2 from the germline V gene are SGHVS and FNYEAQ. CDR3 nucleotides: TGTGCCAGCAGCGTACCGGGGGGGCCCCACAATGAGCAGTTCTTC. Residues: CASSVPGGPHNEQFF.

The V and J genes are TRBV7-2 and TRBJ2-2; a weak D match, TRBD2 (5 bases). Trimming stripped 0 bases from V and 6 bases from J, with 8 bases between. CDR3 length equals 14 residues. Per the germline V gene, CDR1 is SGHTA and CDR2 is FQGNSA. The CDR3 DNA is TGTGCCAGCAGCTTAGCTCCGGGGTCCGGGGAGCTGTTTTTT. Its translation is CASSLAPGSGELFF.

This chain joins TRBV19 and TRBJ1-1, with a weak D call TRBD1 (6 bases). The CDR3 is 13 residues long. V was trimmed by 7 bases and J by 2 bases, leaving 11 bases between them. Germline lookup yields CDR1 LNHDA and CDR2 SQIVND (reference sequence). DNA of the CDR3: TGTGCCAGTATGGGGACACCCAACACTGAAGCTTTCTTT. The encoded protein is CASMGTPNTEAFF.